These 21 T cell receptor beta chains came from one sample sequenced in a study of CD8+ T cells in alopecia areata. As the sequencing template, cDNA was produced by extracting RNA and reverse transcribing it. The method was immunoSEQ multiplex PCR; TCRdb's version includes in-frame clones alone and lacks a portion of them. The profile shows 170,000 or so clones, roughly 65% of them singletons. The sequencing here drew on CD4+ T cells sorted from blood, taken at week 0. These receptors were taken from a human donor with alopecia areata.

The J gene is TRBJ1-2, the V gene TRBV30; 9 bases align to TRBD1. V lost 0 bases and J lost 4; bases outside the gene matches: 6. CDR3 size: 15 residues. Germline V gene lookup returns CDR1 GTSNPN and CDR2 SVGIG (reference sequence). This chain's CDR3 is CAWSVGTGMSYGYTF. As DNA, the CDR3 is TGTGCCTGGAGTGTTGGGACAGGGATGAGCTATGGCTACACCTTC.

On this clone: The same CDR3 is also encoded by other DNA sequences in this sample. The chain links TRBV2 to TRBJ2-7; the D call may be TRBD1 or TRBD2 (5 bases each). Germline CDR1 is SNHLY and CDR2 is FYNNEI. The CDR3 has 12 amino acids. V shed 6 bases and J shed 2 bases, with 8 bases lying between them. The chain's CDR3 is CASSGTAYEQYF. CDR3 nucleotide sequence: TGTGCCAGCAGCGGGACGGCCTACGAGCAGTACTTC. Full variable domain (missing parts from reference TRBV2 and TRBJ2-7): EPEVTQTPSHQVTQMGQEVILRCVPISNHLYFYWYRQILGQKVEFLVSFYNNEISEKSEIFDDQFSVERPDGSNFTLKIRSTKLEDSAMYFCASSGTAYEQYFGPGTRLTVT.

The rearrangement links TRBV2 to TRBJ2-6, with D unresolved. Germline-derived CDR1 and CDR2 are SNHLY and FYNNEI. The CDR3 runs to 15 residues. Trimming cost V 7 bases and J 0 bases, with 10 bases left between them. Here the CDR3 DNA reads TGTGCCAGCATGCCGCTGGGCTCTGGGGCCAACGTCCTGACTTTC. Its protein is CASMPLGSGANVLTF.

This sequence joins TRBV30 and TRBJ1-5; D unresolved. Per the germline V gene, CDR1 is GTSNPN and CDR2 is SVGIG (reference sequence). Trimming took off 0 bases at V and 3 bases at J, with 21 bases between the two ends. The CDR3 sequence is 18 residues long. The DNA for the CDR3 is TGTGCCTGGAGTGTTTTTTCGGGTATCGGGGTATTCAATCAGCCCCAGCATTTT. This encodes CAWSVFSGIGVFNQPQHF.

The genes are TRBV5-6 and TRBJ2-3; D possibly corresponds to TRBD2 (5 bases). CDR3 length: 19 residues. Germline V gene sequence: CDR1 SGHDT, CDR2 YYEEEE. Trimming cost V 3 bases and J 5 bases, with 28 bases left between them. DNA of the CDR3: TGTGCCAGCAGCTCTGCCGTGCTCCCGGGGTACCCGACGGGAGATACGCAGTATTTT. Protein product: CASSSAVLPGYPTGDTQYF.

This chain joins TRBV10-3 and TRBJ1-2; D unresolved. This CDR3 has 12 amino acids. Between the trimmed V and J ends, which lost 7 bases and 8 bases, there was a span of 14 bases. Germline values: CDR1 ENHRY, CDR2 SYGVKD. The CDR3: CAITHDEEGYTF. In DNA form, the CDR3 reads TGTGCCATCACTCACGACGAGGAGGGCTACACCTTC.

The chain combines TRBV30 with TRBJ2-7; D is undetermined. The CDR3 is 12 residues long. Germline V CDR1 and CDR2: GTSNPN, SVGIG (reference sequence). Trimming took 3 bases from V and 6 from J, leaving 12 bases between them. DNA of the CDR3: TGTGCCTGGAGCCAAATATGGGGCGAGCAGTACTTC. Its translation is CAWSQIWGEQYF.

This clone was counted once. The rearrangement uses TRBV27 and TRBJ2-7; D is possibly TRBD1 (6 bases). Germline CDR1 and CDR2: MNHEY and SMNVEV (reference sequence). V gave up 5 bases and J gave up 2 bases, with 22 bases separating them. CDR3 length: 17 amino acids. The CDR3 DNA is TGTGCCAGCAGTCTATTCCCACCGGGACAAGGGGCCTACGAGCAGTACTTC. It translates to CASSLFPPGQGAYEQYF.

The rearrangement joins TRBV30 to TRBJ1-2, with D uncertain. Germline loops: CDR1 GTSNPN, CDR2 SVGIG (reference sequence). V was trimmed by 1 base and J by 6 bases, leaving 6 bases between them. The CDR3 is 11 amino acids. The CDR3 spells CAWSAGNGYTF. CDR3 DNA: TGTGCCTGGAGTGCTGGGAATGGCTACACCTTC.

This clone came up a few times. The rearrangement links TRBV27 to TRBJ1-2; D gene uncertain. Germline CDR1 reads MNHEY; CDR2 reads SMNVEV (reference sequence). V was pared by 5 bases and J by 14 bases, with 18 bases between. This CDR3 is 12 amino acids long. The CDR3 DNA sequence: TGTGCCAGCAGTAGAAGCTCGGGCCCAAAAACCTTC. This encodes CASSRSSGPKTF.

This clone was recorded a few times. V and J are TRBV18 and TRBJ1-2, with no clear D. Germline CDR1 is KGHSH and CDR2 is LQKENI. V was trimmed by 7 bases and J by 10 bases, leaving 13 bases between them. The CDR3 loop spans 11 amino acids. CDR3 nucleotides: TGTGCCAGCTTCCGGGAAGCTAACTACACCTTC. Protein product: CASFREANYTF.

This clone appeared a few times. The V gene is TRBV28, the J gene TRBJ2-3; 13 nucleotides line up with TRBD2. Per germline, CDR1 MDHEN and CDR2 SYDVKM. With V trimmed by 1 base and J by 1 base, 2 bases remained unmatched. The CDR3 totals 17 residues. The CDR3 DNA is TGTGCCAGCAGTTTATTAGGGACTAGCGGGGGCACAGATACGCAGTATTTT. Protein: CASSLLGTSGGTDTQYF. The full variable domain, with the rest looked up from reference TRBV28 and TRBJ2-3, is DVKVTQSSRYLVKRTGEKVFLECVQDMDHENMFWYRQDPGLGLRLIYFSYDVKMKEKGDIPEGYSVSREKKERFSLILESASTNQTSMYLCASSLLGTSGGTDTQYFGPGTRLTVL.

The gene calls are TRBV30 and TRBJ1-2; D is unresolved. Germline CDR1 GTSNPN, CDR2 SVGIG (reference sequence). CDR3 size: 13 residues. Trimming stripped 0 bases from V and 4 bases from J, with 9 bases between. CDR3 nucleotides: TGTGCCTGGAGTGTCCGGGAAGGCTATGGCTACACCTTC. Encoded protein: CAWSVREGYGYTF.

The rearrangement links TRBV14 to TRBJ2-5; TRBD1 matches 9 bases. This CDR3 is built from 15 residues. CDR1 and CDR2 from the germline V gene are SGHDN and FVKESK. Unmatched junction bases numbered 8, after V lost 4 bases and J lost 5 bases. The CDR3 nucleotides are TGTGCCAGCAGCCCCTGGACAGGGGCAGGGGAGACCCAGTACTTC. It codes for CASSPWTGAGETQYF.

This clone turned up a few times. V and J are TRBV20-1 and TRBJ2-3; TRBD1 might be the D (6 bases). Trimming took 1 base from V and 10 from J, leaving 9 bases between them. Germline values: CDR1 DFQATT, CDR2 SNEGSKA (reference sequence). The CDR3 contains 11 residues. Here the CDR3 reads CSARGEGAQYF. CDR3 sequence (DNA): TGCAGTGCTAGAGGCGAGGGGGCGCAGTATTTT.

The rearrangement joins TRBV7-3 to TRBJ1-2; possible D gene TRBD1, 5 bases. The ends were cut back, 5 bases at V and 6 bases at J, with 19 bases in the middle. Germline CDR1 is SGHTA and CDR2 is FQGTGA. CDR3 length: 15 amino acids. DNA of the CDR3: TGTGCCAGCAGCCCCCGGGGCCCGCCGAAGGATGGCTACACCTTC. It is translated as CASSPRGPPKDGYTF.

The chain joins TRBV7-2 to TRBJ2-1, with 11 positions matching TRBD2. There are 14 residues in the CDR3. CDR1 SGHTA and CDR2 FQGNSA come from the germline V gene. With 5 bases clipped from V and 6 bases from J, the junction kept 3 bases outside the gene matches. The CDR3 DNA is TGTGCCAGCAGCCCAGGGACTAGCGGCAATGAGCAGTTCTTC. It yields the protein CASSPGTSGNEQFF.

The V gene is TRBV29-1, the J gene TRBJ2-7; 7 bases map to TRBD2. J was trimmed by 2 bases and V by 5 bases; bases with no gene match: 12. CDR3 length equals 15 residues. The germline V gene has CDR1 SQVTM and CDR2 ANQGSEA. As DNA, the CDR3 is TGCAGCGTTCTGGGGGGGACTGCTTCTCCCTACGAGCAGTACTTC. Translation: CSVLGGTASPYEQYF.

The chain is built from TRBV5-6 and TRBJ2-3; 7 bases align to TRBD2. CDR3 length: 16 residues. Unmatched junction bases numbered 9, after V lost 0 bases and J lost 5 bases. The germline gives CDR1 SGHDT, CDR2 YYEEEE. The CDR3 region has the DNA TGTGCCAGCAGCTTGGCCGGGACTACCCCCGGAGATACGCAGTATTTT. It specifies CASSLAGTTPGDTQYF.

This chain links TRBV6-1 with TRBJ2-3; D unresolved. The CDR3 covers 11 residues. Trimming removed 6 bases at V and 3 bases at J, with 4 bases between. Germline CDR1 MNHNS, CDR2 SASEGT. Here the CDR3 reads CASSPTDTQYF. For the CDR3, the DNA is TGTGCCAGCAGCCCGACAGATACGCAGTATTTT.

The chain is built from TRBV7-2 and TRBJ2-1, with 8 bases identical to TRBD2. The CDR3 covers 15 residues. The germline V gene encodes CDR1 SGHTA and CDR2 FQGNSA. Trimming removed 2 bases from V and 4 bases from J; junction bases left unmatched: 4. CDR3 amino acids: CASSLNGGDYNEQFF. The CDR3 DNA follows: TGTGCCAGCAGCTTAAACGGGGGGGATTACAATGAGCAGTTCTTC.